Described below is a single T cell receptor beta chain sequence and its context. Its antigen is not known. These data are taken from a study of CXCR3-negative and CXCR3-positive naive CD8 T cells. Study conclusions and caveats: Hydrophobicity was higher for TRB CDR3s found in CXCR3-positive naive cells than in CXCR3-negative naive cells.

Germline loops: CDR1 LGHNA, CDR2 YNFKEQ. CDR3 size: 16 residues. The authors prepared UMI-labeled TRB cDNA libraries by 5' RACE. Using the 5' RACE reads, TCRdb records one entry per CDR3 protein without DNA. The record lists around 60,000 distinct CDR3 sequences, of which the ten most abundant hold around 0.5%. V and J are TRBV4-2 and TRBJ2-7; there is no DNA to check the TCRdb D call of TRBD2. The specimen sequenced was naive CXCR3+ CD8+ T cells from blood. The subset here: CD45RO-CCR7+CD27+CD95- naive CD8+ T cells expressing CXCR3 (TNR3+). The TCR comes from a human donor in good health. Some clones in this sample may be carry-over from other donors' samples. The chain's CDR3 is CASSQEGTSGFYEQYF.